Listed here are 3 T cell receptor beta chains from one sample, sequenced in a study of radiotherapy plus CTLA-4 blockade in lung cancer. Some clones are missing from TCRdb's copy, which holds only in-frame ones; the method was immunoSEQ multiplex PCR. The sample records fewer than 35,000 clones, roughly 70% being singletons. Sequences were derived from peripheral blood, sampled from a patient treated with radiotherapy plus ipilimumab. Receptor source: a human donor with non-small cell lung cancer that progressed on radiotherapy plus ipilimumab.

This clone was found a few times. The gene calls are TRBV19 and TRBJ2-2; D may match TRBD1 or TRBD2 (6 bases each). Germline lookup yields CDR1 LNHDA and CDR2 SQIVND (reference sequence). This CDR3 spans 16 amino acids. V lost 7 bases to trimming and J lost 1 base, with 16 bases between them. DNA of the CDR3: TGTGCCAGTACCCGCCGGGGGCGCGGGAACACCGGGGAGCTGTTTTTT. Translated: CASTRRGRGNTGELFF.

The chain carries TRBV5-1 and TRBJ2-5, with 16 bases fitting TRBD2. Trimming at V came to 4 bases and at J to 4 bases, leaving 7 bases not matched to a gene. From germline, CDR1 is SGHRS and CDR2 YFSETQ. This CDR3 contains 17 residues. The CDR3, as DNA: TGCGCCAGCAGCCGGGGACTAGCGGGAGGGCCTGGAGAGACCCAGTACTTC. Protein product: CASSRGLAGGPGETQYF.

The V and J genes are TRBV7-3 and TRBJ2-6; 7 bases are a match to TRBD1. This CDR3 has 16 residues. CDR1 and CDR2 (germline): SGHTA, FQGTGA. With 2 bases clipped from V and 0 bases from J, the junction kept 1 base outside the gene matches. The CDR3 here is CASSLAGGSGANVLTF. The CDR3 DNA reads TGTGCCAGCAGCTTAGCAGGGGGCTCTGGGGCCAACGTCCTGACTTTC.